This passage covers 22 T cell receptor beta chains from one sample sequenced in a study of shared clonotypes between healthy human individuals. The method was immunoSEQ multiplex PCR; TCRdb's version includes in-frame clones alone and lacks a portion of them. The data hold 600,000 to 750,000 clones, with roughly 78% observed a single time. The sample consisted of memory CD4+ T cells sorted from blood. As for subset: CD45RA-negative fraction. These receptors came from a woman aged 25 to 39 in good health.

This clone was seen a handful of times. This clone may be a read error of a much larger clone one base away. The CDR3 sequence: CASRISTDTQYF. The CDR3 DNA reads as TGTGCCAGCAGGATTAGCACAGATACGCAGTATTTT. The chain employs TRBV28 and TRBJ2-3; D gene ambiguous. Trimming shortened V by 6 bases and J by 0 bases, and 4 bases separated the two germline ends. This CDR3 is built from 12 residues. CDR1 and CDR2 (germline): MDHEN, SYDVKM.

The V and J genes are TRBV4-1 and TRBJ2-1, with D perhaps TRBD2 (5 bases). This CDR3 has 14 amino acids. Germline V lookup: CDR1 MGHRA, CDR2 YSYEKL. V was trimmed by 1 base and J by 8 bases, leaving 12 bases between them. The CDR3 DNA sequence: TGCGCCAGCAGCCAAGTGGGCCTCGGGGATGAGCAGTTCTTC. It codes for CASSQVGLGDEQFF.

The rearrangement joins TRBV10-1 to TRBJ2-7; unclear D gene. Trimming removed 4 bases from V and 7 bases from J, with 11 bases in between. The germline gives CDR1 WNHNN, CDR2 SYGVQD (reference sequence). The CDR3 loop spans 12 amino acids. CDR3: CASSGPQWEQYF. In DNA form, the CDR3 reads TGCGCCAGCAGTGGCCCCCAGTGGGAGCAGTACTTC.

The genes are TRBV2 and TRBJ1-5, with a possible D match to TRBD1 (6 bases). CDR1 and CDR2 (germline): SNHLY, FYNNEI. This CDR3 has 14 residues. Trimming removed 1 base at V and 5 bases at J, with 9 bases between. The CDR3 sequence is CASSEGGGHQPQHF. As DNA, the CDR3 is TGTGCCAGCAGTGAAGGGGGGGGCCATCAGCCCCAGCATTTT.

The chain has TRBV6-6 and TRBJ2-7; 8 bases map to TRBD2. The CDR3 is made up of 14 amino acids. Germline V gene data show CDR1 as MNHNY and CDR2 as SVGAGI (reference sequence). Trimming took 8 bases from V and 0 from J; bases not matched to a gene: 6. The CDR3 protein is CASEEREFSYEQYF. Here the CDR3 DNA reads TGTGCCAGCGAAGAGCGGGAGTTCTCCTACGAGCAGTACTTC.

The genes are TRBV14 and TRBJ2-7; D unclear. Trimming removed 4 bases at V and 6 bases at J, with 10 bases between. This CDR3 is 12 amino acids long. CDR1 is SGHDN, CDR2 FVKESK, per germline. Here the CDR3 DNA reads TGTGCCAGCAGCCGCACCGCCCTCGAGCAGTACTTC. It is translated as CASSRTALEQYF.

J is TRBJ2-1 and V is TRBV27, with TRBD1 matching 8 bases. Looked up from germline, CDR1 is MNHEY and CDR2 is SMNVEV (reference sequence). J gave up 3 bases and V 5 bases, and 6 bases lay outside the gene matches. CDR3 size: 15 residues. CDR3 loop: CASSRTGTFYNEQFF. The CDR3 DNA is TGTGCCAGCAGTCGGACAGGGACCTTCTACAATGAGCAGTTCTTC.

The V and J genes are TRBV9 and TRBJ2-3; TRBD2 matches 9 bases. V was pared by 4 bases and J by 1 base, with 7 bases of the junction left unmatched. The CDR3 consists of 16 residues. The germline V gene encodes CDR1 SGDLS and CDR2 YYNGEE. CDR3 protein: CASSPNSGSGTDTQYF. The CDR3 region has the DNA TGTGCCAGCAGCCCAAATAGCGGGAGTGGCACAGATACGCAGTATTTT.

The chain recombines TRBV11-2 with TRBJ1-2; no reliable D call. The CDR3 extends over 13 amino acids. The germline V gene has CDR1 SGHAT and CDR2 FQNNGV. V dropped 4 bases and J dropped 8 bases, with 14 bases sitting between them. The CDR3 here is CASSSWTETGYTF. Here the CDR3 DNA reads TGTGCCAGCAGCTCATGGACCGAGACGGGCTACACCTTC.

The chain has TRBV4-2 and TRBJ2-1; 7 bases agree with TRBD1. V was clipped by 4 bases and J by 3 bases; unmatched bases: 15. The CDR3 runs 18 residues. Germline V CDR1 and CDR2: LGHNA, YNFKEQ. The CDR3 DNA is TGTGCCAGCAGCCTCCAATACAGGACAGGTGAGAGCTACAATGAGCAGTTCTTC. It is translated as CASSLQYRTGESYNEQFF.

This rearrangement joins TRBV28 to TRBJ2-1, with D perhaps matching TRBD2 (6 bases). Germline V gene sequence: CDR1 MDHEN, CDR2 SYDVKM. The V end lost 2 bases, the J end lost 6 bases, and 11 bases lay between the germline ends. The CDR3 extends over 14 amino acids. The CDR3 DNA is TGTGCCAGCAGTTTAGGATCAGCGGGCAATGAGCAGTTCTTC. This gives the protein CASSLGSAGNEQFF.

This clone was counted between two and nine times. Other DNA sequences in the sample encode the same CDR3. This chain joins TRBV10-2 and TRBJ2-7; the match to TRBD1 covers 7 bases. V was pared by 7 bases and J by 3 bases, with 3 bases of the junction left unmatched. Germline V gives CDR1 WSHSY, CDR2 SAAADI. The CDR3 extends over 12 amino acids. The CDR3, as DNA: TGCGCCAGCACGACAGGGAGCTACGAGCAGTACTTC. The encoded protein is CASTTGSYEQYF.

V gene TRBV28 combines with J gene TRBJ2-7; 9 nucleotides line up with TRBD1. The V gene's germline CDR1 is MDHEN and CDR2 SYDVKM. Trimming removed 4 bases from V and 2 bases from J; junction bases left unmatched: 6. CDR3 length: 15 residues. CDR3 in amino acids: CASSSLGTGTYEQYF. DNA of the CDR3: TGTGCCAGCAGTTCCCTAGGGACAGGGACCTACGAGCAGTACTTC.

As DNA, the CDR3 is TGTGCCAGCAGCTTGCACGGCTCTGGGGCCAACGTCCTGACTTTC. Residues: CASSLHGSGANVLTF. V and J are TRBV7-3 and TRBJ2-6, with unresolved D. The CDR3 has 15 residues. Deletions cut 3 bases from V and 0 bases from J, with 6 bases between. Germline CDR1 reads SGHTA; CDR2 reads FQGTGA.

This clone was recorded once. The CDR3 sequence is CASRTLAKETQYF. The CDR3 nucleotides read TGTGCCAGCAGAACACTAGCTAAAGAGACCCAGTACTTC. The gene calls are TRBV7-2 and TRBJ2-5; tentatively, D is TRBD2 (6 bases). The CDR3 sequence is 13 residues long. The V gene's germline CDR1 is SGHTA and CDR2 FQGNSA. V lost 6 bases and J 3 bases, leaving 11 bases between the germline ends.

This clone was recorded many times. The sample holds other DNA sequences that translate to the same CDR3. This rearrangement joins TRBV5-1 to TRBJ1-5; TRBD1 might be the D (5 bases). Per the germline V gene, CDR1 is SGHRS and CDR2 is YFSETQ. The CDR3 extends over 14 amino acids. Trimming took off 4 bases at V and 5 bases at J, with 13 bases between the two ends. The CDR3 DNA reads as TGCGCCAGCAGCCGGGGGAGTGGAGATCAGCCCCAGCATTTT. Protein sequence: CASSRGSGDQPQHF.

Here the CDR3 DNA reads TGCGCCAGCAGCCTTAAGGGAGTCCCAGGCGCCTACAATGAGCAGTTCTTC. Protein sequence: CASSLKGVPGAYNEQFF. V and J are TRBV4-1 and TRBJ2-1; TRBD2 might be the D (5 bases). CDR1 and CDR2 (germline): MGHRA, YSYEKL. Trimming removed 4 bases from V and 2 bases from J, with 18 bases in between. The CDR3 runs to 17 residues.

The chain has TRBV6-1 and TRBJ2-1, with no clear D. Trimming left V 6 bases short and J 4 bases short, with 16 bases between. Germline-derived CDR1 and CDR2 are MNHNS and SASEGT. CDR3 length: 15 amino acids. In nucleotides, the CDR3 is TGTGCCAGCAGGGAAAGGAGCTTGGGGTACAATGAGCAGTTCTTC. This translates into CASRERSLGYNEQFF.

The J gene is TRBJ2-3, the V gene TRBV19, with D unresolved. V was trimmed by 6 bases and J by 3 bases, leaving 7 bases between them. This CDR3 region has 12 residues. CDR1 LNHDA and CDR2 SQIVND come from the germline V gene (reference sequence). CDR3 region: CASSLQTDTQYF. For the CDR3, the DNA is TGTGCCAGTAGCCTGCAAACAGATACGCAGTATTTT.

The rearrangement joins TRBV5-1 to TRBJ2-2; TRBD2 agrees at 7 bases. V shed 4 bases, J shed 4 bases, and the junction held 10 bases outside the gene matches. Germline CDR1 is SGHRS and CDR2 is YFSETQ. The CDR3 contains 16 residues. CDR3 sequence: CASSQTSDRGTGELFF. DNA for the CDR3: TGCGCCAGCAGCCAAACTAGCGATCGGGGCACCGGGGAGCTGTTTTTT.

The chain combines TRBV7-2 with TRBJ2-7; D may match TRBD1 or TRBD2 (5 bases each). CDR3 size: 14 residues. Germline V gives CDR1 SGHTA, CDR2 FQGNSA. Trimming stripped 3 bases from V and 4 bases from J, with 13 bases between. The CDR3 sequence is CASSFSNGGYEQYF. In nucleotides, the CDR3 is TGTGCCAGCAGCTTTTCCAATGGGGGATACGAGCAGTACTTC. Full variable domain (missing parts from reference TRBV7-2 and TRBJ2-7): GAGVSQSPSNKVTEKGKDVELRCDPISGHTALYWYRQSLGQGLEFLIYFQGNSAPDKSGLPSDRFSAERTGGSVSTLTIQRTQQEDSAVYLCASSFSNGGYEQYFGPGTRLTVT.

This clone was found a few times. V usage is TRBV19 and J usage is TRBJ2-1, with 9 bases matching TRBD1. This CDR3 spans 15 amino acids. J was trimmed by 2 bases and V by 6 bases; bases with no gene match: 5. Germline V gene sequence: CDR1 LNHDA, CDR2 SQIVND (reference sequence). The CDR3 sequence: CASSQGQGTYNEQFF. CDR3 nucleotide sequence: TGTGCCAGTAGCCAGGGACAGGGTACCTACAATGAGCAGTTCTTC. Combining the CDR3 with reference TRBV19 and TRBJ2-1 gives the whole variable domain DGGITQSPKYLFRKEGQNVTLSCEQNLNHDAMYWYRQDPGQGLRLIYYSQIVNDFQKGDIAEGYSVSREKKESFPLTVTSAQKNPTAFYLCASSQGQGTYNEQFFGPGTRLTVL.